Below are 6 T cell receptor beta chains sequenced from a single sample in a study of radiotherapy plus CTLA-4 blockade in lung cancer (dated by TCRdb to the late 2010s). Library creation used the immunoSEQ multiplex PCR assay. The clones in this table, taken by TCRdb from immuneACCESS, are in-frame only. Not every clone is retained; where verified, under half of the shortfall comes from an unresolved V gene, and the cause of the rest is unknown. The sample table lists roughly 98,000 clones, around 81% of them with a count of one. The leading ten clones occupy roughly 14% of the sample. The specimen was peripheral blood, collected from a patient treated with radiotherapy plus ipilimumab. The receptors stem from a human donor with non-small cell lung cancer that progressed on radiotherapy plus ipilimumab.

This clone was observed once. This chain joins TRBV7-9 and TRBJ2-7, with unresolved D. The germline gives CDR1 SEHNR, CDR2 FQNEAQ (reference sequence). This CDR3 has 15 amino acids. V was trimmed by 1 base and J by 3 bases, leaving 13 bases between them. The DNA for the CDR3 is TGTGCCAGCAGCTTAGGGACCCCACAAGGCTACGAGCAGTACTTC. Protein: CASSLGTPQGYEQYF.

CDR3: CASSDRTGSGYTF. As DNA, the CDR3 is TGTGCCAGCAGCGATCGGACAGGGAGCGGCTACACCTTC. The V call is TRBV9, the J call TRBJ1-2; TRBD1 matches 8 bases. Looked up from germline, CDR1 is SGDLS and CDR2 is YYNGEE. The CDR3 runs to 13 residues. V gave up 3 bases and J gave up 8 bases; unmatched junction bases: 6.

The sample holds one count of this clone. The rearrangement links TRBV7-8 to TRBJ1-5, with a tentative D call TRBD1 (5 bases). V gave up 5 bases and J gave up 3 bases, with 14 bases separating them. The germline V gene encodes CDR1 SGHVS and CDR2 FQNEAQ. The CDR3 runs 15 residues. CDR3 DNA: TGTGCCAGCAGCGAGAGACGGGACCTCAATCAGCCCCAGCATTTT. This translates into CASSERRDLNQPQHF.

J is TRBJ1-5 and V is TRBV19; no clear D. The CDR3 runs 14 residues. CDR1 and CDR2 from the germline V gene are LNHDA and SQIVND (reference sequence). Trimming pared 1 base from V and 1 base from J, leaving 5 bases between. The CDR3 coding sequence is TGTGCCAGTAGTATAGGGTACAGCAATCAGCCCCAGCATTTT. Encoded protein: CASSIGYSNQPQHF.

V usage is TRBV11-2 and J usage is TRBJ2-7; D remains unclear. The CDR3 sequence is 14 residues long. Trimming pared 0 bases from V and 2 bases from J, leaving 8 bases between. Germline CDR1 SGHAT, CDR2 FQNNGV. The CDR3 DNA follows: TGTGCCAGCAGCTTAGATCAGGTAACCTACGAGCAGTACTTC. Its translation is CASSLDQVTYEQYF.

The V and J genes are TRBV7-9 and TRBJ1-1; tentatively, D is TRBD1 (6 bases). CDR1 is SEHNR and CDR2 is FQNEAQ in the germline V gene (reference sequence). This CDR3 is built from 12 residues. V was clipped by 4 bases and J by 10 bases, with 13 bases between them. As DNA, the CDR3 is TGTGCCAGCAGCTCAGGGGCTGGAACAGCTTTCTTT. This codes for CASSSGAGTAFF.